This passage covers 6 T cell receptor beta chains from one sample sequenced in a study of molecular identifiers for immune sequencing clone quantification. Via MiXCR, TCRdb re-called the PCR reads, giving one row per CDR3 protein. The table includes approximately 500,000 distinct CDR3 sequences, about 21% detected once. The material sequenced was naive CD8+ T cells from blood, with Jurkat cell RNA spiked in. Subset in this sample: FACS-sorted CD8+CD4-CCR7+CD45RA+ naive T cells. The receptors originated from a human donor in good health. Some libraries in this study had Jurkat cell RNA spiked in.

In this sample, this clonotype turned up many times. This rearrangement joins TRBV7-9 to TRBJ2-3; 9 bases agree with TRBD1. From germline, CDR1 is SEHNR and CDR2 FQNEAQ (reference sequence). The CDR3 spans 15 residues. V dropped 2 bases and J dropped 5; count of bases not matched to a gene: 5. CDR3 sequence (DNA): TGTGCCAGCAGCTTATTGGACAGGGGTAGAGATACGCAGTATTTT. Its protein product is CASSLLDRGRDTQYF. Full variable domain (missing parts from reference TRBV7-9 and TRBJ2-3): DTGVSQNPRHKITKRGQNVTFRCDPISEHNRLYWYRQTLGQGPEFLTYFQNEAQLEKSRLLSDRFSAERPKGSFSTLEIQRTEQGDSAMYLCASSLLDRGRDTQYFGPGTRLTVL.

The chain is built from TRBV4-1 and TRBJ2-7; unclear D gene. Trimming removed 0 bases from V and 3 bases from J, with 9 bases in between. The germline V gene encodes CDR1 MGHRA and CDR2 YSYEKL. The CDR3 is 14 residues long. The CDR3 sequence: CASSQDNRDYEQYF. In DNA, the CDR3 is TGCGCCAGCAGCCAAGACAACCGTGACTACGAGCAGTACTTC.

This clonotype was detected a few times. The chain is built from TRBV2 and TRBJ2-7; 10 positions agree with TRBD1. Germline assignment: CDR1 SNHLY and CDR2 FYNNEI. The CDR3 consists of 16 residues. Germline trimming cut 1 base from V and 2 bases from J; bases unmatched to any gene: 5. The CDR3 DNA reads TGTGCCAGCAGTGAAGGAGACAGGGGGCGCGCCTACGAGCAGTACTTC. It codes for CASSEGDRGRAYEQYF.

This clonotype was seen repeatedly, ten times or more. The V call is TRBV5-1, the J call TRBJ2-5, with 11 bases matching TRBD1. Looked up from germline, CDR1 is SGHRS and CDR2 is YFSETQ. CDR3 length: 16 amino acids. With V trimmed by 4 bases and J by 1 base, 6 bases remained unmatched. The CDR3 loop reads CASSLPGTGGQETQYF. The CDR3 region has the DNA TGCGCCAGCAGCCTACCTGGGACAGGGGGCCAAGAGACCCAGTACTTC.

There are a few counts of this clonotype. The V and J genes are TRBV29-1 and TRBJ2-1; possible D gene TRBD2, 5 bases. The CDR3 totals 10 residues. The germline V and J ends were trimmed by 5 bases and 7 bases, with 6 bases remaining between them. Germline assignment: CDR1 SQVTM and CDR2 ANQGSEA. Written as DNA, the CDR3 is TGCAGCGTTAGACTAAATGAGCAGTTCTTC. Its protein is CSVRLNEQFF.

In regard to this clonotype: A read error is likely, as this CDR3 ends without the conserved phenylalanine or tryptophan. The chain uses TRBV20-1 and TRBJ2-7, with a tentative D call TRBD2 (6 bases). Per the germline V gene, CDR1 is DFQATT and CDR2 is SNEGSKA (reference sequence). With 1 base removed from V and 2 bases from J, the gap between germline ends came to 9 bases. This CDR3 has 13 residues. The CDR3 spells CSARGDSPYEQYL. DNA of the CDR3: TGCAGTGCTAGAGGGGACTCCCCCTACGAGCAGTACCTC.